Presented here are 20 T cell receptor beta chains from one specimen sequenced in a study of T cells in Graves' hyperthyroidism and ophthalmopathy. RNA transcripts were the template for amplifying TCR beta CDR3 regions. Initially, a first-round RT-PCR of the TCR CDR3 employed the HTBI primer set. TCRdb processed the multiplex PCR reads anew with MiXCR; each CDR3 protein has one entry. The sample yields about 720,000 distinct CDR3 sequences, approximately 16% seen once. Sequencing was carried out using blood. The source of these receptors is a young man with Graves' hyperthyroidism.

This clonotype was seen at least ten times. V is TRBV12-3 or TRBV12-4 and J is TRBJ2-7; D gene uncertain. V was clipped by 5 bases and J by 6 bases, with 11 bases between them. This CDR3 region has 12 residues. CDR3 loop: CASSRNPLEQYF. In DNA, the CDR3 is TGTGCCAGCAGTAGAAACCCCCTCGAGCAGTACTTC.

This clonotype was counted ten times or more. The rearrangement links TRBV12-3 or TRBV12-4 to TRBJ1-1; D is unresolved. CDR3 size: 13 residues. V lost 5 bases, J lost 1 base, and 8 bases lay in between. CDR3 region: CASSALPNTEAFF. The CDR3 DNA is TGTGCCAGCAGTGCCCTCCCGAACACTGAAGCTTTCTTT.

This clonotype was recorded at least ten times. This sequence joins TRBV29-1 and TRBJ2-2; D remains unclear. CDR1 SQVTM and CDR2 ANQGSEA come from the germline V gene. This CDR3 is built from 13 residues. Trimming cost V 3 bases and J 1 base, with 6 bases left between them. This CDR3 reads CSVDRLNTGELFF. For the CDR3, the DNA is TGCAGCGTTGATAGATTGAACACCGGGGAGCTGTTTTTT.

The rearrangement links TRBV11-2 to TRBJ2-5; D is unresolved. Trimming removed 4 bases from V and 2 bases from J, with 14 bases in between. The germline V gene has CDR1 SGHAT and CDR2 FQNNGV. CDR3 length: 15 amino acids. The CDR3 bases are TGTGCCAGCAGCTCCGCTCTGAGTCGACAAGAGACCCAGTACTTC. Amino acids: CASSSALSRQETQYF.

This clonotype was seen a handful of times. This rearrangement joins TRBV19 to TRBJ1-5; the D gene is possibly TRBD1 (6 bases). The CDR3 totals 15 residues. Germline V gene data show CDR1 as LNHDA and CDR2 as SQIVND (reference sequence). Trimming stripped 1 base from V and 3 bases from J, with 10 bases between. CDR3 nucleotide sequence: TGTGCCAGTAGTATAGGACAGGCCCCCAATCAGCCCCAGCATTTT. This translates into CASSIGQAPNQPQHF.

This clonotype has at least ten counts. The chain employs TRBV11-2 and TRBJ1-1; no firm D call. The V end was cut by 3 bases, the J end by 6 bases, with 11 bases between. CDR3 length: 13 amino acids. Germline lookup yields CDR1 SGHAT and CDR2 FQNNGV. CDR3 bases: TGTGCCAGCAGCTTTTTTCTCCGGGCTGAAGCTTTCTTT. Protein sequence: CASSFFLRAEAFF.

This clonotype turned up a few times. The rearrangement joins TRBV3-1 to TRBJ1-4; no clear D. Germline V gene lookup returns CDR1 LGHDT and CDR2 YNNKEL (reference sequence). V lost 4 bases to trimming and J lost 8 bases, with 14 bases between them. The CDR3 spans 14 residues. The CDR3 here is CASSLREANEKLFF. In DNA form, the CDR3 reads TGTGCCAGCAGCCTCCGGGAAGCGAACGAAAAACTGTTTTTT.

The chain employs TRBV6-1 and TRBJ2-4; D might be TRBD2 (6 bases). V was cut by 1 base and J by 1 base, with 20 bases left in between. Germline V CDR1 and CDR2: MNHNS, SASEGT. The length of the CDR3 is 19 residues. The CDR3 is CASSEGWRGAAMAKNIQYF. The CDR3 DNA sequence: TGTGCCAGCAGTGAAGGTTGGAGGGGAGCAGCTATGGCCAAAAACATTCAGTACTTC.

This clonotype has only a few counts. The chain carries TRBV19 and TRBJ1-2; D gene uncertain. The CDR3 has 15 amino acids. Germline CDR1 is LNHDA and CDR2 is SQIVND (reference sequence). Trimming removed 5 bases at V and 2 bases at J, with 15 bases between. The CDR3 coding sequence is TGTGCCAGTAGTTTCTCTTCGGGGAGGAACTATGGCTACACCTTC. This encodes CASSFSSGRNYGYTF.

The V gene is TRBV6-1, the J gene TRBJ2-6; possible D gene TRBD1, 6 bases. Germline V lookup: CDR1 MNHNS, CDR2 SASEGT. The length of the CDR3 is 12 residues. V was clipped by 1 base and J by 18 bases, with 13 bases between them. For the CDR3, the DNA is TGTGCCAGCAGTGAAGTTTCGGGGACACCGACTTTC. This codes for CASSEVSGTPTF.

In its sample, this clonotype was seen many times. The rearrangement joins TRBV6-5 to TRBJ1-2; maybe TRBD1 (5 bases). This CDR3 comprises 12 residues. Trimming cost V 2 bases and J 7 bases, with 8 bases left between them. CDR1 is MNHEY, CDR2 SVGAGI, per germline. CDR3 protein: CASSYDRSGYTF. As DNA, the CDR3 is TGTGCCAGCAGTTACGACAGATCTGGCTACACCTTC.

In this sample, this clonotype turned up many times. J is TRBJ2-6 and V is TRBV12-3 or TRBV12-4; tentatively, D is TRBD1 (6 bases). Trimming took 4 bases from V and 4 from J, leaving 11 bases between them. This CDR3 is 15 amino acids long. DNA of the CDR3: TGTGCCAGCAGTTACAGGGATGGGGGGGCCAACGTCCTGACTTTC. Protein: CASSYRDGGANVLTF.

This clonotype was picked up many times. CDR3 protein: CASSRLAEADTQYF. CDR3 DNA sequence: TGTGCCAGCAGCCGACTAGCGGAGGCAGATACGCAGTATTTT. The genes are TRBV28 and TRBJ2-3; TRBD2 aligns across 9 bases. Germline assignment: CDR1 MDHEN and CDR2 SYDVKM. The CDR3 runs to 14 residues. The ends lost 6 bases at V and 4 bases at J; junction bases unmatched: 5.

The chain uses TRBV12-3 or TRBV12-4 and TRBJ2-7; 10 bases align to TRBD1. The CDR3 totals 15 residues. V dropped 7 bases and J dropped 3; count of bases not matched to a gene: 9. As DNA, the CDR3 is TGTGCCAGCACCTCCGGGACAGGGGTTTACTACGAGCAGTACTTC. It specifies CASTSGTGVYYEQYF.

This clonotype showed up many times. The genes are TRBV18 and TRBJ1-3; 7 bases are a match to TRBD1. The germline V gene encodes CDR1 KGHSH and CDR2 LQKENI. Trimming took 3 bases from V and 6 from J; bases not matched to a gene: 2. The CDR3 spans 13 residues. The CDR3 protein is CASSPGQLNTIYF. The DNA for the CDR3 is TGTGCCAGCTCACCGGGACAGCTAAACACCATATATTTT.

This clonotype was recorded at least ten times. J is TRBJ1-4 and V is TRBV12-3 or TRBV12-4; TRBD1 aligns across 9 bases. Trimming at V came to 5 bases and at J to 7 bases, leaving 5 bases not matched to a gene. The CDR3 consists of 14 residues. CDR3 region: CASSRTGASEKLFF. CDR3 in DNA: TGTGCCAGCAGTCGGACAGGGGCCTCTGAAAAACTGTTTTTT.

This clonotype was picked up many times. This chain links TRBV12-3 or TRBV12-4 with TRBJ1-2; the D gene is possibly TRBD1 (6 bases). The ends were cut back, 6 bases at V and 7 bases at J, with 15 bases in the middle. The CDR3 has 13 amino acids. The CDR3 coding sequence is TGTGCCAGCAGCTGGACAGCGACGGGTGGCTACACCTTC. Translation: CASSWTATGGYTF.

V is TRBV7-6 and J is TRBJ2-7; the match to TRBD2 covers 10 bases. With 8 bases clipped from V and 3 bases from J, the junction kept 16 bases outside the gene matches. This CDR3 is built from 17 residues. The germline CDR1 and CDR2 sequences are SGHVS and FNYEAQ. The CDR3 protein is CASSVGGRLAGVYEQYF. The CDR3 nucleotides are TGTGCCAGCTCGGTGGGGGGGCGGCTAGCGGGAGTCTACGAGCAGTACTTC.

This clonotype was observed a handful of times. This sequence joins TRBV5-4 and TRBJ1-2; 11 bases agree with TRBD1. This CDR3 contains 15 residues. V was clipped by 4 bases and J by 2 bases; unmatched bases: 4. The germline gives CDR1 SGHNT, CDR2 YYREEE (reference sequence). The CDR3 sequence: CASSQGTGGNYGYTF. The CDR3 DNA reads TGTGCCAGCAGCCAAGGGACAGGGGGGAACTATGGCTACACCTTC.

This clonotype came up many times. This chain links TRBV28 with TRBJ2-3; no clear D gene. Germline lookup yields CDR1 MDHEN and CDR2 SYDVKM. This CDR3 spans 12 amino acids. Trimming took 3 bases from V and 6 from J, leaving 7 bases between them. The CDR3 nucleotides read TGTGCCAGCAGTTTTAGTCGGGATACGCAGTATTTT. Amino acids: CASSFSRDTQYF. The full variable domain, its missing parts supplied by reference TRBV28 and TRBJ2-3, is DVKVTQSSRYLVKRTGEKVFLECVQDMDHENMFWYRQDPGLGLRLIYFSYDVKMKEKGDIPEGYSVSREKKERFSLILESASTNQTSMYLCASSFSRDTQYFGPGTRLTVL.